What follows describes a single T cell receptor (beta chain). The table lists this clonotype with many counts. Its antigen specificity is not known. No base-level quality is on record; no much larger clone is a single base apart. The data originate from a study of neurological immune-mediated disorders (dated by TCRdb to between 2019 and 2020). As for the study more broadly: Among the roughly 35 multiple sclerosis patients, roughly 31 had relapsing-remitting MS and 3 had secondary progressive MS. Using UMI-based sequencing, the study compared peripheral blood TCR-beta repertoires from patients with HTLV-I-associated myelopathy (HAM/TSP), patients with multiple sclerosis, and healthy controls. The 90 to 110 TCR-beta libraries covered PBMC samples along with longitudinal samples, technical triplicates, and paired sorted CD4+ and CD8+ T-cell subsets. Each longitudinal HAM/TSP and healthy donor was sampled at 3 time-points spaced at roughly 3-40 month intervals. The cohort was made up of 68 subjects, consisting of some 15 HAM/TSP patients, about 34 multiple sclerosis patients and 20 healthy controls. Broad study findings and their caveats: No association of the MS cluster with clinical or MRI features was observed, and the need for larger cohorts was stated by the authors. Expanded clones from different subjects shared no identical CDR3 amino acid sequences, which suggests that TCR-beta repertoires were private in all groups. TCR clonal expansion was highest in HAM/TSP patients and lowest in MS patients, with MS patients falling below even healthy controls. Repertoires from 18 of 34 MS patients were grouped by phylogenetic analysis into a cluster of related CDR3 sequences, suggesting a possible repertoire-level signature.

To synthesize cDNA, template-switch 5'RACE was performed with a primer carrying a 10-nucleotide random unique molecular identifier so that each TCR transcript was tagged. Each sequencing run produced over 180 million TCR-beta sequences covering 15-18 subjects. Total RNA was extracted with the RNeasy kit. The KAPA Real-time Library Amplification kit was used to amplify TCR-beta VDJ regions with primers targeting the TCR constant region and the 5'RACE anchor. Sample indexes and Illumina adaptors were added in a first PCR, after which library yield was increased in a second PCR. After purification with Ampure beads, the TCR product of roughly 650 bp was size-selected on a 2% E-gel SizeSelection system. Before pooling, library quality was assessed on a Bioanalyzer, concentration was determined with Qubit, and library quantification was performed with the Kapa Library Quantification kit. Libraries were sequenced paired-end 2 x 150 bp on an Illumina HiSeq 2500. To increase sequence diversity, roughly 23-30% phiX was spiked into each library pool. The study's processing was this. Quality-filtered reads were processed with the UMI-based MiGEC pipeline, which removed over 75% of raw TCR sequences during error correction. VDJ genes were aligned to IMGT germline references, and clonotypes were defined by unique CDR3 amino acid sequence plus V-J genes. VDJtools evaluated clonal expansion, Shannon diversity and CDR3 relatedness (CalcPairwiseDistances, ClusterSamples); CLCbio workbench built phylogenetic trees. Expanded clones were defined as having at least 8 unique UMIs, based on coefficient-of-variation modelling across technical triplicates. TCRdb applied fastp at Q25 and MiXCR to the public reads, then kept only in-frame beta chains. Rows merge per CDR3 protein into single entries with the most common DNA and genes. Clone size and V and J calls follow TCRdb, not the original study. The sample has about 80,000 distinct CDR3 sequences on record, 5.8% of them singletons. 6.5% to 9.5% of the sample rests with the top ten.

From its cysteine to its phenylalanine, the CDR3 spans 16 amino acids. Only the CDR3 region is kept as DNA, spanning 48 bases read in frame from base 1. Read against the paper, the sample's time point label means: longitudinal time-point 2. Unsorted PBMC libraries were generated from 2 million PBMCs stored in RNAlater at -80 °C until RNA extraction. The multiple sclerosis patients were enrolled in a US clinical protocol that evaluated disease progression with magnetic resonance imaging. PBMCs were separated from peripheral blood using Ficoll-Hypaque density gradient centrifugation and then cryopreserved in liquid nitrogen.

Recombination connected TRBV21-1 to TRBJ1-1; TRBD1 was called by the table and not checked on the DNA. TRBV21-1 is a documented pseudogene. The receptor was isolated from a woman between 55 and 75 years old with multiple sclerosis. The sample comprised PBMCs. The CDR3 in this case is CASSKAMEGDGTEAFF. The DNA reads as follows: TGTGCCAGCAGCAAAGCCATGGAGGGGGACGGCACTGAAGCTTTCTTT.